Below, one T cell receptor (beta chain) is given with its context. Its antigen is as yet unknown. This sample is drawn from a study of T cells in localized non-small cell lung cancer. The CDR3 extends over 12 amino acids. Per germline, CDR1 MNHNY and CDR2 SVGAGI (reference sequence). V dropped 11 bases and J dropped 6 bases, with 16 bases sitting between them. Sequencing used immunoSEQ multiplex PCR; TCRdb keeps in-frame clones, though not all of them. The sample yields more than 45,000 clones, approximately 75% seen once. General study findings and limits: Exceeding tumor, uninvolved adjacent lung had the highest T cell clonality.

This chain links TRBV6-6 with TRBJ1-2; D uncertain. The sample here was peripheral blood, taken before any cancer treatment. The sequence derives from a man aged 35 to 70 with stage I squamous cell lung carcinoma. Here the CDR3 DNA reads TGTGCCTGCATGAGGGCCAACGATGGCTACACCTTC. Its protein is CACMRANDGYTF.